These 29 T cell receptor beta chains share one sample of origin, sequenced in a study of human T cells and chemical hapten exposure. Time point noted: patch test 3, about 24 weeks after DPC sensitization. Sample treatment: therapeutic diphenylcyclopropenone sensitization with weekly scalp DPC. Extraction of total RNA was performed on unfractionated whole blood. TCRdb processed the RACE reads anew with MiXCR; each CDR3 protein has one entry. This repertoire shows some 36,000 distinct CDR3 sequences, over 7.5% found once; its top ten account for roughly 25%. The sample was whole blood, taken in connection with sensitization to the hapten diphenylcyclopropenone (DPC). These receptors all come from a man in his fifties with alopecia areata. Some clones in this sample may be carry-over from other donors' samples.

This clonotype was counted ten times or more. The rearrangement joins TRBV4-3 to TRBJ2-5; TRBD2 agrees at 9 bases. The ends lost 0 bases at V and 0 bases at J; junction bases unmatched: 11. The CDR3 loop spans 19 amino acids. From germline, CDR1 is LGHNA and CDR2 YSLEER. The CDR3 loop is CASSQDWGGRAAYQETQYF. DNA for the CDR3: TGCGCCAGCAGCCAAGATTGGGGCGGGAGGGCCGCGTACCAAGAGACCCAGTACTTC.

The chain carries TRBV29-1 and TRBJ2-2; 7 bases fit TRBD2. The CDR3 is 14 residues long. Trimming cost V 6 bases and J 4 bases; bases outside gene matches: 8. The germline V gene encodes CDR1 SQVTM and CDR2 ANQGSEA. The CDR3 spells CSVAGGSVTGELFF. The DNA for the CDR3 is TGCAGCGTCGCCGGCGGGAGCGTCACCGGGGAGCTGTTTTTT.

This clonotype turned up a few times. This chain connects TRBV28 to TRBJ2-6; 10 bases fit TRBD1. The V segment lost 3 bases and the J segment 15 bases; nucleotides outside the gene matches: 17. Germline values: CDR1 MDHEN, CDR2 SYDVKM. The length of the CDR3 is 17 residues. The CDR3 DNA follows: TGTGCCAGCAGTTTTGGGGACAGGGGAACCCTAGGGGTCGCCCTGACTTTC. Protein: CASSFGDRGTLGVALTF.

This clonotype was observed at least ten times. V usage is TRBV10-3 and J usage is TRBJ1-4, with D perhaps TRBD1 (6 bases). The CDR3 consists of 16 residues. In germline, CDR1 is ENHRY, CDR2 SYGVKD. Trimming shortened V by 3 bases and J by 7 bases, and 18 bases separated the two germline ends. The CDR3 DNA sequence: TGTGCCATCAGTGAATTTAGGGGGGGAGCCAGTGAAAAACTGTTTTTT. Residues: CAISEFRGGASEKLFF.

This clonotype was observed many times. CDR3 bases: TGTGCCAGCAGCTTCGTTAGCGGGAGGTCTCATGAGCAGTTCTTC. Translation: CASSFVSGRSHEQFF. The rearrangement joins TRBV7-9 to TRBJ2-1; 10 bases line up with TRBD2. There are 15 residues in the CDR3. The junction had 7 bases not matched to a gene; V was cut back by 3 bases and J by 8 bases. Germline CDR1 reads SEHNR; CDR2 reads FQNEAQ (reference sequence).

This clonotype was counted ten times or more. The CDR3 region is CASSDRGKFGEQFF. The CDR3 coding sequence is TGCGCCAGCAGTGATCGCGGGAAGTTCGGTGAGCAGTTCTTC. V gene TRBV10-1 combines with J gene TRBJ2-1; a possible D gene is TRBD2 (6 bases). Trimming left V 3 bases short and J 9 bases short, with 15 bases between. This CDR3 comprises 14 residues. Germline V gene sequence: CDR1 WNHNN, CDR2 SYGVQD (reference sequence).

This clonotype was picked up a small number of times. This sequence joins TRBV7-9 and TRBJ1-2; no firm D call. The CDR3 has 12 amino acids. V was pared by 7 bases and J by 3 bases, with 9 bases between. In germline, CDR1 is SEHNR, CDR2 FQNEAQ (reference sequence). For the CDR3, the DNA is TGTGCCAGCACCCTAACTGACTATGGCTACACCTTC. Protein: CASTLTDYGYTF.

This clonotype has more than one count but fewer than ten. This rearrangement joins TRBV30 to TRBJ2-3; no clear D. Trimming left V 4 bases short and J 3 bases short, with 11 bases between. This CDR3 comprises 13 residues. The V gene's germline CDR1 is GTSNPN and CDR2 SVGIG (reference sequence). The CDR3 region is CAWTLEQTDTQYF. The CDR3 DNA is TGTGCCTGGACCCTCGAGCAGACAGATACGCAGTATTTT.

This clonotype was observed many times. CDR3: CASSPGINQPQHF. Here the CDR3 DNA reads TGTGCCAGCAGTCCCGGGATCAATCAGCCCCAGCATTTT. V gene TRBV6-1 combines with J gene TRBJ1-5; no definite D call. The CDR3 has 13 residues. Per germline, CDR1 MNHNS and CDR2 SASEGT. The V end was cut by 5 bases, the J end by 3 bases, with 8 bases between.

This clonotype was detected only a few times. This rearrangement joins TRBV7-2 to TRBJ2-1; 10 bases are a match to TRBD2. V lost 1 base to trimming and J lost 7 bases; unmatched junction nucleotides: 10. CDR3 length: 17 residues. The germline CDR1 and CDR2 sequences are SGHTA and FQGNSA. Written as DNA, the CDR3 is TGTGCCAGCAGCTTAGGGCCTAGCGGGAGCACCGGAAATGAGCAGTTCTTC. It codes for CASSLGPSGSTGNEQFF.

This clonotype has a count of ten or more. This rearrangement joins TRBV20-1 to TRBJ2-3; 9 nucleotides line up with TRBD2. Germline V gives CDR1 DFQATT, CDR2 SNEGSKA (reference sequence). The CDR3 length is 17 residues. V dropped 3 bases and J dropped 0; count of bases not matched to a gene: 10. CDR3 region: CSARALAGTYSTDTQYF. In DNA form, the CDR3 reads TGCAGTGCTAGGGCCCTAGCGGGAACCTATAGCACAGATACGCAGTATTTT.

Of note for this clonotype: Given a much more abundant clone one base away, this may be a read error. This chain connects TRBV18 to TRBJ1-2, with unresolved D. Germline lookup yields CDR1 KGHSH and CDR2 LQKENI. CDR3 length: 15 amino acids. The germline V and J ends were trimmed by 3 bases and 7 bases, with 18 bases remaining between them. CDR3: CASSPSLVPRIGYTF. The CDR3 bases are TGTGCCAGCTCACCTAGTCTGGTCCCAAGGATTGGCTACACCTTC. Looking up the rest from reference TRBV18 and TRBJ1-2 gives the full variable domain: NAGVMQNPRHLVRRRGQEARLRCSPMKGHSHVYWYRQLPEEGLKFMVYLQKENIIDESGMPKERFSAEFPKEGPSILRIQQVVRGDSAAYFCASSPSLVPRIGYTFGSGTRLTVV.

In this sample, this clonotype turned up many times. The chain employs TRBV30 and TRBJ1-2, with unresolved D. The CDR3 is made up of 13 amino acids. Germline lookup yields CDR1 GTSNPN and CDR2 SVGIG (reference sequence). V lost 7 bases and J lost 8, with 20 bases in between. The CDR3 sequence is CALQKGPDWGYTF. The CDR3 DNA reads as TGTGCCTTACAAAAAGGGCCTGATTGGGGCTACACCTTC.

This clonotype turned up a few times. The V gene is TRBV7-2, the J gene TRBJ2-3; D ambiguous. Germline CDR1 is SGHTA and CDR2 is FQGNSA. There are 12 residues in the CDR3. V was shortened by 5 bases and J by 6 bases, with 9 bases between the two germline ends. The CDR3, as DNA: TGTGCCAGCAGCCCCTATTCGGATACGCAGTATTTT. Protein sequence: CASSPYSDTQYF.

This clonotype was recorded a few times. The rearrangement joins TRBV7-9 to TRBJ1-1; D is perhaps TRBD1 (5 bases). Germline V CDR1 and CDR2: SEHNR, FQNEAQ (reference sequence). The CDR3 sequence is 15 residues long. The CDR3 bases are TGTGCTGTCGGGGGAACTTCTTACATGAACACTGAAGCTTTCTTT. Translation gives CAVGGTSYMNTEAFF.

This clonotype was picked up a small number of times. The chain is built from TRBV6-5 and TRBJ1-1, with unresolved D. The CDR3 sequence is 14 residues long. Trimming took off 6 bases at V and 4 bases at J, with 15 bases between the two ends. The germline V gene has CDR1 MNHEY and CDR2 SVGAGI. CDR3 sequence reads: CASSPMTRITEAFF. The CDR3 DNA is TGTGCCAGCAGCCCGATGACCAGGATCACTGAAGCTTTCTTT.

This clonotype was picked up a small number of times. The chain couples TRBV7-2 to TRBJ1-1; 7 bases line up with TRBD1. The CDR3 is 12 residues long. Germline CDR1 SGHTA, CDR2 FQGNSA. Unmatched junction bases numbered 3, after V lost 8 bases and J lost 3 bases. The CDR3 reads CASVQGYTEAFF. The CDR3 DNA reads as TGTGCCAGCGTACAGGGGTACACTGAAGCTTTCTTT.

Many counts were recorded for this clonotype. This rearrangement joins TRBV13 to TRBJ2-7; tentatively, D is TRBD1 (5 bases). CDR1 is PRHDT, CDR2 FYEKMQ, per germline (reference sequence). V was trimmed by 4 bases and J by 3 bases, leaving 10 bases between them. The CDR3 loop spans 13 amino acids. CDR3 residues: CASSSDRNYEQYF. The CDR3 region has the DNA TGTGCCAGCAGCTCAGACAGAAACTACGAGCAGTACTTC.

This clonotype was counted a few times. This sequence joins TRBV9 and TRBJ2-3; 10 bases line up with TRBD2. With V trimmed by 0 bases and J by 0 bases, 4 bases remained unmatched. Germline values: CDR1 SGDLS, CDR2 YYNGEE. CDR3 length: 17 amino acids. Written as DNA, the CDR3 is TGTGCCAGCAGCGTAGCTGCTAGCGGGGGAAGCACAGATACGCAGTATTTT. Translated: CASSVAASGGSTDTQYF.

This clonotype occurred a few times. The chain employs TRBV12-5 and TRBJ1-1; D gene ambiguous. Germline CDR1 and CDR2: LGHNT and FRNRAP. The CDR3 sequence is 12 residues long. Trimming cost V 6 bases and J 7 bases, with 12 bases left between them. CDR3 nucleotide sequence: TGTGCTAGTGGGGAGGGAGGGTTTGAAGCTTTCTTT. Amino acids: CASGEGGFEAFF.

This clonotype was recorded at least ten times. CDR3 residues: CASSPRPLAGLSSYEQYF. CDR3 nucleotide sequence: TGTGCCAGCTCACCACGACCCCTAGCGGGGCTTAGCTCCTACGAGCAGTACTTC. The chain couples TRBV18 to TRBJ2-7; 9 nucleotides align to TRBD2. This CDR3 has 18 residues. With V trimmed by 1 base and J by 0 bases, 10 bases remained unmatched. The germline V gene has CDR1 KGHSH and CDR2 LQKENI. Looking up the rest from reference TRBV18 and TRBJ2-7 gives the full variable domain: NAGVMQNPRHLVRRRGQEARLRCSPMKGHSHVYWYRQLPEEGLKFMVYLQKENIIDESGMPKERFSAEFPKEGPSILRIQQVVRGDSAAYFCASSPRPLAGLSSYEQYFGPGTRLTVT.

The chain recombines TRBV18 with TRBJ2-3; D perhaps matches TRBD1 (5 bases). This CDR3 is built from 14 residues. Trimming left V 0 bases short and J 4 bases short, with 8 bases between. Germline V CDR1 and CDR2: KGHSH, LQKENI. The CDR3 region is CASSPPQGPDTQYF. CDR3 coding DNA: TGTGCCAGCTCACCACCGCAGGGTCCAGATACGCAGTATTTT.

In its sample, this clonotype was seen many times. Here the CDR3 reads CASSQTTGYETQYF. CDR3 DNA: TGTGCCAGCAGTCAAACGACAGGGTACGAGACCCAGTACTTC. The rearrangement links TRBV12-3 or TRBV12-4 to TRBJ2-5; TRBD1 agrees at 7 bases. The V segment lost 5 bases and the J segment 5 bases; nucleotides outside the gene matches: 8. This CDR3 has 14 residues.

This clonotype was observed at least ten times. The V call is TRBV4-1, the J call TRBJ1-1; D gene ambiguous. The CDR3 is 15 amino acids. The V gene's germline CDR1 is MGHRA and CDR2 YSYEKL. V was shortened by 0 bases and J by 1 base, with 9 bases between the two germline ends. The CDR3 DNA is TGCGCCAGCAGCCAAGATCGGGGAGGGAACACTGAAGCTTTCTTT. Translating gives CASSQDRGGNTEAFF.

J is TRBJ2-5 and V is TRBV28, with TRBD2 matching 7 bases. Per the germline V gene, CDR1 is MDHEN and CDR2 is SYDVKM. The CDR3 is made up of 15 amino acids. J lost 6 bases, V lost 5 bases, and 12 bases had no gene match. CDR3 sequence (DNA): TGTGCCAGCAGTCCGCGGCGCAGGGAGGGCAAGACCCAGTACTTC. It codes for CASSPRRREGKTQYF.

CDR3 sequence (DNA): TGTGCCACCGGACAGGGTCTGGGCGGGGACACCATATATTTT. Its translation: CATGQGLGGDTIYF. The chain carries TRBV24-1 and TRBJ1-3; 8 nucleotides align to TRBD1. The ends lost 9 bases at V and 8 bases at J; junction bases unmatched: 11. CDR1 is KGHDR and CDR2 is SFDVKD in the germline V gene. The CDR3 has 14 residues.

This clonotype showed up many times. CDR3 sequence (DNA): TGTGCCAGCAGTTTATACAGCGGGGACGAGCAGTACTTC. Protein: CASSLYSGDEQYF. The genes are TRBV27 and TRBJ2-7; 7 nucleotides agree with TRBD2. Germline V gene lookup returns CDR1 MNHEY and CDR2 SMNVEV (reference sequence). V shed 1 base and J 5 bases; nucleotides not matched to a gene: 2. The CDR3 extends over 13 amino acids.

There are many counts of this clonotype. The rearrangement uses TRBV28 and TRBJ2-2; 9 nucleotides agree with TRBD1. Germline CDR1 is MDHEN and CDR2 is SYDVKM. This CDR3 is built from 15 residues. The junction had 5 bases not matched to a gene; V was cut back by 3 bases and J by 6 bases. CDR3 nucleotide sequence: TGTGCCAGCAGTTTCGACAGGGGGGTCGCCGGGGAGCTGTTTTTT. Residues: CASSFDRGVAGELFF.

This clonotype has a count of ten or more. The V and J genes are TRBV10-3 and TRBJ2-7; D remains unclear. Between the trimmed V and J ends, which lost 0 bases and 7 bases, there was a span of 7 bases. CDR1 and CDR2 from the germline V gene are ENHRY and SYGVKD. The CDR3 is 12 residues long. In nucleotides, the CDR3 is TGTGCCATCAGTGAGTCGTTGGTGGAGCAGTACTTC. It yields the protein CAISESLVEQYF.